Presented here are 11 T cell receptor beta chains from one specimen sequenced in a study of T cell repertoires in cytomegalovirus infection. TCRdb processed the reads anew with MiXCR; each CDR3 protein has one entry. The table lists 300,000 or so distinct CDR3 sequences, roughly 23% of them singletons, with 14% in the top ten. Specimen: PBMCs. The receptors come from a human donor in good health (CMV status not recorded). Some clones in this sample may be carry-over from other donors' samples.

This clonotype was seen more than once but under ten times. V and J are TRBV7-2 and TRBJ2-5, with 7 bases aligning to TRBD1. V was pared by 4 bases and J by 4 bases, with 3 bases of the junction left unmatched. The CDR3 is made up of 13 amino acids. Germline CDR1 is SGHTA and CDR2 is FQGNSA. CDR3 in DNA: TGTGCCAGCAGCTGGACAGGTAGAGAGACCCAGTACTTC. This gives the protein CASSWTGRETQYF.

The gene calls are TRBV19 and TRBJ1-5, with unresolved D. V was trimmed by 1 base and J by 9 bases, leaving 13 bases between them. The CDR3 totals 14 residues. From germline, CDR1 is LNHDA and CDR2 SQIVND (reference sequence). The CDR3 reads CASSIVGSLWPQHF. CDR3 bases: TGTGCCAGTAGTATAGTTGGGTCTTTGTGGCCCCAGCATTTT.

The sample holds many counts of this clonotype. This chain joins TRBV7-2 and TRBJ2-1; 8 nucleotides line up with TRBD2. After removal of 5 bases from V and 3 bases from J, the junction contained 6 bases not matched to a gene. CDR1 is SGHTA, CDR2 FQGNSA, per germline. The length of the CDR3 is 15 residues. CDR3 sequence (DNA): TGTGCCAGCAGCCCACGGCGGGAGGACTACAATGAGCAGTTCTTC. Protein sequence: CASSPRREDYNEQFF. The full variable domain, with the rest looked up from reference TRBV7-2 and TRBJ2-1, is GAGVSQSPSNKVTEKGKDVELRCDPISGHTALYWYRQSLGQGLEFLIYFQGNSAPDKSGLPSDRFSAERTGGSVSTLTIQRTQQEDSAVYLCASSPRREDYNEQFFGPGTRLTVL.

The chain links TRBV12-3 or TRBV12-4 to TRBJ1-3, with 8 bases lining up with TRBD1. Losses at the gene ends were 7 bases for V and 5 bases for J; bases not matched to a gene: 10. The CDR3 runs to 15 residues. The CDR3 coding sequence is TGTGCCAGCACCAGGGACAGGATAAGCAGAAACACCATATATTTT. Protein product: CASTRDRISRNTIYF.

Many counts were recorded for this clonotype. The rearrangement joins TRBV7-2 to TRBJ2-3; D is undetermined. Germline assignment: CDR1 SGHTA and CDR2 FQGNSA. The V gene lost 5 bases and the J gene lost 2 bases, with 5 bases spanning the gap. The CDR3 consists of 12 residues. For the CDR3, the DNA is TGTGCCAGCAGCCCCGACACAGATACGCAGTATTTT. Translated: CASSPDTDTQYF.

This clonotype was found many times. This chain joins TRBV7-2 and TRBJ1-5, with 8 bases matching TRBD1. CDR1 is SGHTA and CDR2 is FQGNSA in the germline V gene. J gave up 6 bases and V 4 bases, and 5 bases lay outside the gene matches. This CDR3 comprises 14 residues. DNA of the CDR3: TGTGCCAGCAGCTCAGGGGGCTCAAGTCAGCCCCAGCATTTT. It yields the protein CASSSGGSSQPQHF.

The rearrangement links TRBV29-1 to TRBJ2-2; D not certain. The CDR3 loop spans 11 amino acids. V lost 4 bases and J lost 10, with 10 bases in between. Germline values: CDR1 SQVTM, CDR2 ANQGSEA. CDR3 sequence reads: CSVVQEKELFF. The CDR3 DNA sequence: TGCAGCGTTGTGCAGGAAAAGGAGCTGTTTTTT.

There are many counts of this clonotype. The chain couples TRBV11-2 to TRBJ2-5; D is uncertain. Trimming shortened V by 0 bases and J by 5 bases, and 7 bases separated the two germline ends. The CDR3 is made up of 13 amino acids. Germline values: CDR1 SGHAT, CDR2 FQNNGV. The CDR3 sequence is CASSLEATETQYF. The CDR3 DNA reads TGTGCCAGCAGCTTAGAAGCCACCGAGACCCAGTACTTC.

V usage is TRBV20-1 and J usage is TRBJ1-5; 9 bases line up with TRBD1. The J segment lost 6 bases and the V segment lost 6 bases, leaving 6 bases of the junction unmatched. Per germline, CDR1 DFQATT and CDR2 SNEGSKA (reference sequence). The CDR3 sequence is 13 residues long. CDR3 loop: CSATTGGGQPQHF. The DNA for the CDR3 is TGCAGTGCCACGACAGGGGGAGGTCAGCCCCAGCATTTT.

There are a few counts of this clonotype. The chain recombines TRBV6-6 with TRBJ1-3; 7 positions agree with TRBD1. CDR3 size: 15 residues. Germline values: CDR1 MNHNY, CDR2 SVGAGI (reference sequence). With V trimmed by 6 bases and J by 0 bases, 5 bases remained unmatched. This CDR3 reads CASRMTGLSGNTIYF. DNA of the CDR3: TGTGCCAGCAGGATGACAGGGCTCTCTGGAAACACCATATATTTT.

This clonotype turned up a few times. The chain carries TRBV20-1 and TRBJ1-1; D is undetermined. This CDR3 is 13 amino acids long. CDR1 is DFQATT and CDR2 is SNEGSKA in the germline V gene (reference sequence). Deletions cut 6 bases from V and 0 bases from J, with 11 bases between. This CDR3 reads CSATEGMNTEAFF. The CDR3 coding sequence is TGCAGTGCCACCGAAGGAATGAACACTGAAGCTTTCTTT.